This T cell receptor beta chain stems from a study of shared clonotypes between healthy human individuals (dated by TCRdb to the early 2020s). In the study overall: The cohort comprised two women and a few men aged 18 to 49 years. Per donor, leukapheresis produced somewhere between about 0.8 and 9 billion PBMCs. To estimate repertoire size and how much clonotype sharing occurs between individuals, the study deeply sequenced the blood TCR repertoires of about five healthy adults. For each donor, three plates each were used for CD4 naive and CD4 memory, two plates were used for CD8 naive, and one plate was used for CD8 memory. Different laboratories and diverse techniques were used to prepare libraries and sequence TCR repertoires, to increase sequencing depth and limit assay-specific biases. Overall study results and their limits: Sampling was restricted to blood, and TCR repertoires in tissues likely differ from the TCR repertoires found in blood. Naive subsets generally had larger estimated clonotype richness than memory subsets did. Compared with non-shared clonotypes, clonotypes shared by all four sorted-subset donors had higher generation probabilities. Incomplete sequencing was indicated by rarefaction of sorted-subset datasets, despite the large sequencing depth. Because the study included a small number of donors, the genetic and exposure-history diversity represented was limited. Based on pairwise subsampling, the degree of clonotype sharing among donors was expected to be affected by sequencing depth. When a handful of donors were compared, the shared fraction of clonotypes was roughly 5% for naive CD4, roughly 3.4% for naive CD8, 2% to 2.5% for memory CD4, and approximately 0.4% for memory CD8.

The germline V gene sets CDR1 to SGDLS and CDR2 to YYNGEE. Taken from cysteine to phenylalanine, the CDR3 has 15 residues. The entry retains the CDR3 DNA only, 45 bases that are in frame from base 1. The germline V end is reduced by 3 bases and the J end by 13 bases; junction bases left unmatched: 14. Healthy HIV-negative adults with no recently reported acute infections or vaccinations were included as donors. Every donor was a Caucasian adult residing in Nashville, Tennessee, USA. Magnetic negative selection was used to enrich CD4+ T cells, after which naive cells were positively selected on CD45RA and the negative fraction became the memory subset. After blood collection by leukapheresis, PBMCs were isolated using Ficoll-Histopaque density gradient centrifugation and then cryopreserved in the vapor phase of liquid nitrogen. Analytical flow cytometry was used to check the purity and quantity of each magnetically sorted T cell population. Each sorted fraction had its genomic DNA isolated and then quantified by UV absorbance on a Nanodrop 2000c.

Using the deep immunoSEQ assay, TCR CDR3 regions were amplified from genomic DNA by multiplex PCR. For each cell subset, the extracted genomic DNA was distributed evenly across all wells of several immunoSEQ 96-well plates, and each plate served as one replicate. Each replicate PCR for sorted subsets received about 210 ng genomic DNA, equal to 30,000 or so T cell genomes. Purified libraries were quantified with a Qubit 3.0 fluorometer, sized on a Bioanalyzer 2100, and re-quantified with the KAPA Library Quantification kit. Every immunoSEQ 96-well plate was sequenced on a separate single-read 150-cycle Illumina NextSeq 550 flow cell. In the paper's pipeline: Because only junctional sequences without quality scores were contained in the immunoSEQ output, filtering matching that applied to full-length reads could not be performed. Sequences were annotated with PyIR, a Python wrapper for IgBLAST v1.9, and V/J genes and CDR3 were assigned using IMGT germline references. Reads were filtered out if the reads had weak V/J assignments (E-value above 1e-6), no CDR3, stop codons, out-of-frame junctions, or ambiguous translated residues. A V3J clonotype was defined by an identical inferred V gene, J gene, and CDR3 amino acid sequence. Percentage overlap between repertoires was computed as shared unique clonotypes divided by the size of the smaller repertoire. Repertoire richness was assessed with RTK rarefaction, the Chao1 estimator, and Recon v2.1 estimates of unobserved clonotypes. OLGA was used to compute generation probabilities for all TCRbeta clonotypes that the gDNA method yielded from a few donors. TCRdb re-hosts the immuneACCESS table, in-frame sequences only. Its copies lack some clones; in the studies checked, an unresolved V gene accounts for under half of them, and the cause for the rest is not known. V, J and clone size reflect that table, while D and trimming were determined from the DNA. This sample is represented by approximately 2,000,000 clones; under 95% of them were singletons. The ten largest clones capture around 0.4% of the sample.

With regard to this clone: The clone's antigen remains unknown. The record has no base qualities; no much larger clone is one base away.

Sequencing input: naive CD4+ T cells from PBMCs. In the paper's terms, the cell subset or site label means: CD45RA+ positively selected. Recombination linked TRBV9 to TRBJ2-7; 12 of the junction bases match TRBD2. The receptor was isolated from a man between 18 and 35 years old in good health. Some clones in this sample may be carry-over from other donors' samples. The bases read TGTGCCAGCAGCGCCCCCGCCGAGACTAGCGGGAGAATTTACTTC. The encoded protein is CASSAPAETSGRIYF.